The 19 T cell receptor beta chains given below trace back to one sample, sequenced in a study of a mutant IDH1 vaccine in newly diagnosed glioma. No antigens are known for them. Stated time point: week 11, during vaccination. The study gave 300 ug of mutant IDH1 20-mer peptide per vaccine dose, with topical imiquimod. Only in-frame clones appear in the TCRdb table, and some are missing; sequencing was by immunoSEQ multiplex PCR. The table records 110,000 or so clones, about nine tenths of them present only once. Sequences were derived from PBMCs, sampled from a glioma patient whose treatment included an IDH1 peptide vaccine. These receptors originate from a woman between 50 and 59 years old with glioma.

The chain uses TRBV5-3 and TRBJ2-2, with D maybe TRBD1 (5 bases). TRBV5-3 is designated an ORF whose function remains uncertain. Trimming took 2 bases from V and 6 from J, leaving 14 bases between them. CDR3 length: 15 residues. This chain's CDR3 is CARSFVPGQAGELFF. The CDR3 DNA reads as TGTGCCAGAAGCTTTGTCCCAGGGCAGGCCGGGGAGCTGTTTTTT.

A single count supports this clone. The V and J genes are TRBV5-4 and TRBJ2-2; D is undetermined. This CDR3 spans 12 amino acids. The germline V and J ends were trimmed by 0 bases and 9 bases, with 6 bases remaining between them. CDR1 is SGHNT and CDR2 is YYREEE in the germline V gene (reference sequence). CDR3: CASSLGQRELFF. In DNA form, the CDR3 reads TGTGCCAGCAGCTTGGGGCAGAGGGAGCTGTTTTTT.

The CDR3 is CASSLPLVNPRGYTF. CDR3 DNA: TGTGCCAGCAGTCTCCCGCTCGTAAACCCCCGCGGCTACACCTTC. The chain combines TRBV2 with TRBJ1-2; D not certain. Germline V CDR1 and CDR2: SNHLY, FYNNEI. This CDR3 has 15 amino acids. The germline V and J ends were trimmed by 5 bases and 8 bases, with 21 bases remaining between them.

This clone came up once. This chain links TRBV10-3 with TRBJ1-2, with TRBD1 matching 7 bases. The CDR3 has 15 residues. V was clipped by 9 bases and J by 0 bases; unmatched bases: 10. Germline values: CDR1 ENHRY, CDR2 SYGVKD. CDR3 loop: CAISRGGGSNYGYTF. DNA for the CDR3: TGTGCCATTAGCCGGGGAGGGGGCTCTAACTATGGCTACACCTTC.

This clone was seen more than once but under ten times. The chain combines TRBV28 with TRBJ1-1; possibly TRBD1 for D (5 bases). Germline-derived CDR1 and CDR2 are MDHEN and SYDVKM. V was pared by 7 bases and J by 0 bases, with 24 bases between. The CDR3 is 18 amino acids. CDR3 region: CASNLGGTVGRLNTEAFF. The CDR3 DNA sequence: TGTGCCAGCAACTTGGGGGGGACGGTTGGGCGTTTGAACACTGAAGCTTTCTTT.

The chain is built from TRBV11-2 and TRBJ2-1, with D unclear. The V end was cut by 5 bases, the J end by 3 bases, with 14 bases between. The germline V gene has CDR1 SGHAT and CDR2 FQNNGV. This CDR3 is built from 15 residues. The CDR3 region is CASSHSAGFYNEQFF. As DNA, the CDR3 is TGTGCCAGCAGCCATTCGGCAGGCTTCTACAATGAGCAGTTCTTC. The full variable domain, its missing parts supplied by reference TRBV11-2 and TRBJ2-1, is EAGVAQSPRYKIIEKRQSVAFWCNPISGHATLYWYQQILGQGPKLLIQFQNNGVVDDSQLPKDRFSAERLKGVDSTLKIQPAKLEDSAVYLCASSHSAGFYNEQFFGPGTRLTVL.

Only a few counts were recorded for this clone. The CDR3 spells CASVERGGQPQHF. Here the CDR3 DNA reads TGTGCCAGTGTGGAAAGGGGAGGACAGCCCCAGCATTTT. The chain recombines TRBV19 with TRBJ1-5, with TRBD1 as a possible D gene (5 bases). Germline V CDR1 and CDR2: LNHDA, SQIVND (reference sequence). The CDR3 runs 13 residues. The V and J ends lost 8 bases and 7 bases respectively, with 15 bases between them.

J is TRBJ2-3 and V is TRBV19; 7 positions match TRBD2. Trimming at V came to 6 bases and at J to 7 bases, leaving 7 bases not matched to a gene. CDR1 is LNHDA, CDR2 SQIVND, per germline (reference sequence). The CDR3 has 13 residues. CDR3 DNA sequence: TGTGCCAGTAGCCTCCCTAGCGGTTATACGCAGTATTTT. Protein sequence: CASSLPSGYTQYF.

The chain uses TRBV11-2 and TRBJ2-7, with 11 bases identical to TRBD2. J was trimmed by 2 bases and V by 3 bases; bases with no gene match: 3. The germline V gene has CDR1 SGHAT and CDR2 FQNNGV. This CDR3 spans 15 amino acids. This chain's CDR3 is CASSLRLAGPYEQYF. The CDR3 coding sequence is TGTGCCAGCAGCTTGAGACTAGCGGGACCCTACGAGCAGTACTTC.

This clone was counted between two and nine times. This chain's CDR3 is CASTSGRPPNYGYTF. Here the CDR3 DNA reads TGTGCCAGCACCTCCGGACGTCCGCCTAACTATGGCTACACCTTC. The chain uses TRBV27 and TRBJ1-2, with unresolved D. The CDR3 has 15 amino acids. Germline CDR1 and CDR2: MNHEY and SMNVEV (reference sequence). V shed 7 bases and J shed 0 bases, with 15 bases lying between them.

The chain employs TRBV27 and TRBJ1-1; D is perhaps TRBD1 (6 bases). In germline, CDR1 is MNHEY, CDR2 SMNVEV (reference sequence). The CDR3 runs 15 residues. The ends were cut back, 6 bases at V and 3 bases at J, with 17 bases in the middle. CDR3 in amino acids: CASSASGGRYTEAFF. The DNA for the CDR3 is TGTGCCAGCAGCGCCTCCGGGGGCCGGTACACTGAAGCTTTCTTT.

The CDR3 region has the DNA TGTGCCAGCAGCCCAGGGGGCCATCAGCCCCAGCATTTT. This codes for CASSPGGHQPQHF. The gene calls are TRBV5-6 and TRBJ1-5; 8 bases line up with TRBD1. The V and J ends lost 4 bases and 5 bases, in that order; junction bases with no gene match: 2. The CDR3 spans 13 residues. CDR1 is SGHDT and CDR2 is YYEEEE in the germline V gene.

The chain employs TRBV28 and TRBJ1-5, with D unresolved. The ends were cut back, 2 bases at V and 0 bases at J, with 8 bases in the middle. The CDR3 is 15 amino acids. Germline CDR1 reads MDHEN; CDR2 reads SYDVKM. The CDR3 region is CASSLVEYSNQPQHF. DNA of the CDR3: TGTGCCAGCAGTTTAGTTGAATATAGCAATCAGCCCCAGCATTTT.

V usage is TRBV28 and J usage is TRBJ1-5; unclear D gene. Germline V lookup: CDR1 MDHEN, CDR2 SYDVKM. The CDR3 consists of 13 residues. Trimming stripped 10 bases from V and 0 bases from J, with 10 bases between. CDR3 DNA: TGTGCCACCTGGAGGGATAGCAATCAGCCCCAGCATTTT. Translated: CATWRDSNQPQHF. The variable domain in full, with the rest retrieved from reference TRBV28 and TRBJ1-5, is DVKVTQSSRYLVKRTGEKVFLECVQDMDHENMFWYRQDPGLGLRLIYFSYDVKMKEKGDIPEGYSVSREKKERFSLILESASTNQTSMYLCATWRDSNQPQHFGDGTRLSIL.

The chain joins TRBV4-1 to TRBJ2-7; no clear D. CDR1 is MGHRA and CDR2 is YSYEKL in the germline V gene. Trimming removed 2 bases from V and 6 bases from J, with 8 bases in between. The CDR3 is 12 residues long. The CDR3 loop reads CASSQINTEQYF. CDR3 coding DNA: TGCGCCAGCAGCCAAATAAACACCGAGCAGTACTTC.

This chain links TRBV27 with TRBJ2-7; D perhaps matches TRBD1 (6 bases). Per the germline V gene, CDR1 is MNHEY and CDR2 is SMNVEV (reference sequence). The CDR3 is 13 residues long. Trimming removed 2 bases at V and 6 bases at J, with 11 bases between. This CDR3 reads CASSLGQQGEQYF. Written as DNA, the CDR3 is TGTGCCAGCAGTTTAGGGCAACAGGGCGAGCAGTACTTC.

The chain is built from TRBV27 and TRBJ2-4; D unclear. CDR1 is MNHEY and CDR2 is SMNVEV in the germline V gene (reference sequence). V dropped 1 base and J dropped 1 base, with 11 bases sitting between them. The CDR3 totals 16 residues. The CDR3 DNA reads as TGTGCCAGCAGTTTATGGCCTAGTGGGGCCAAAAACATTCAGTACTTC. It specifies CASSLWPSGAKNIQYF.

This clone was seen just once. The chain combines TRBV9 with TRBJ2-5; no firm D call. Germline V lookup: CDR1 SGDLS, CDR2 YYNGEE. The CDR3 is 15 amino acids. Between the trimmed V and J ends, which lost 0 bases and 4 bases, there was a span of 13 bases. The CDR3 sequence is CASSVEGTARETQYF. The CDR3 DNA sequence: TGTGCCAGCAGCGTAGAGGGTACCGCTCGAGAGACCCAGTACTTC.

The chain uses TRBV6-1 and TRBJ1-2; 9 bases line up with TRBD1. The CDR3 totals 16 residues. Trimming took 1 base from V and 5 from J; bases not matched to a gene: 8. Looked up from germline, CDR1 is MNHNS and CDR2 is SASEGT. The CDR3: CASSEDRGRFLYGYTF. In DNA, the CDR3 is TGTGCCAGCAGTGAAGACAGGGGGCGCTTTCTTTATGGCTACACCTTC.